This T cell receptor beta chain was profiled in a study of cytomegalovirus exposure and HLA in healthy donors (dated by TCRdb to about 2017). As for the study more broadly: A later analysis indicated that the 130 or so validation repertoires were generated on the platform also employed for the 650 to 850 repertoires of the first cohort. The study aimed to test whether cataloging public T cell receptors could reveal signatures of past pathogen exposure. Along with the roughly 700-subject first cohort, a separate validation cohort of around 120 different subjects was used. To predict cytomegalovirus infection status, the study combined high-throughput TCR immunosequencing, statistical association of individual TCRs with disease status, and machine learning.

Separate from the approximately 730-subject first cohort, the validation cohort of roughly 110 subjects was the group to which the donors belonged. The germline V gene (reference sequence) yields SGHKS for CDR1 and YYEKEE for CDR2. CDR3 length: 15 amino acids, cysteine to phenylalanine. The sequence is cut down to CDR3 DNA, 45 bases in frame from base 1. V was cut back by 3 bases and J by 2 bases, leaving a gap of 15 bases between them. Receptor amplification or capture employed the immunoSEQ multiplex PCR assay. Per the original workflow: To diagnose cytomegalovirus status from the catalog of TCR beta chain sequences, a statistical classification framework was built. Not all clones reach the TCRdb copy of this immuneACCESS table, which keeps in-frame sequences only. Checked studies attribute under half of the gap to unresolved V genes and leave the rest unexplained. V and J calls and clone size come straight from that table; D and trimming were deduced from the DNA. The sample contains approximately 170,000 clones, around four fifths of them found a single time. Around 2.4% of the sample rests with the top ten.

Broader findings and caveats from the paper: Three of the identified cytomegalovirus-associated TCR beta chains were confirmed in vitro to be specific for cytomegalovirus antigens. All 120 or so repertoires were used to score co-occurrence in the validation cohort in a later analysis, because that analysis had no HLA typing for the cohort. A total of 164 TCR beta chains were listed by the study as associated with cytomegalovirus. Cytomegalovirus status was reported to be diagnosed by the classifier with high specificity and sensitivity in both the original and validation cohorts. Most TCR sequences were observed very rarely across donors, whereas some public TCRs were present in many individuals. The authors suggested that the approach could potentially be extended to other disease states and immunological phenotypes. In a later analysis, TCRs clustered in the first cohort were found to also tend to co-occur in the roughly 130 validation repertoires, with approximately 93% of cluster scores above 0.

This clone appeared once. There is no known antigen for this receptor. The sample holds no much larger clone one base away, and base qualities are not on file. The source of this sequence is a man between 25 and 39 years old in good health and CMV-seropositive. The chain is encoded by TRBV5-5 joined to TRBJ2-7; TRBD2 is a weak D gene call, 6 bases matching. Sequencing used PBMCs. The DNA sequence reads TGTGCCAGCAGCTGGGGCCCTAGCGAGGCCTACGAGCAGTACTTC. It encodes CASSWGPSEAYEQYF.